This T cell receptor beta chain was sequenced during a study of early T cells in non-severe SARS-CoV-2 infection (dated by TCRdb to 2020 to 2022). The study in broad terms: TCR sequencing used bulk RNA from unsorted whole blood, so alpha and beta chains could not be paired. The study at large found these results: VDJdb matching was skewed toward anti-spike CD8 responses and likely underestimated virus-specific expansions by missing private and CD4 specificities.

Its CDR3 holds 14 amino acids, cysteine through phenylalanine. Solely the CDR3 DNA is kept, with 42 bases framed from the first base. In the germline V gene (reference sequence), CDR1 corresponds to LGHDT and CDR2 to YNNKEL. V and J lose 4 bases and 3 bases, and a span of 13 bases separates them. The study was a case-control design nested within a healthcare worker cohort in London, UK, with weekly nasopharyngeal swab PCR tests and blood sampling. Healthcare workers were recruited between 23 and 31 March 2020, during the week of the UK lockdown, and were followed weekly for up to roughly 15 weeks. The library came from 5' RACE. The instrument given in TCRdb is NextSeq 500. Unique molecular identifiers were attached to individual cDNA molecules in the TCR library protocol so that sequencing error and PCR bias could be corrected. TCR alpha and beta chains were both sequenced, and the abundances of alpha and beta sequences in each sample were closely correlated with each other. On the study's bioinformatics: V gene, J gene and CDR3 annotation of TCR sequences was performed with Decombinator V4. TCRs were defined as expanded if a significant change between any two time points was detected under a Poisson model with p below 0.0001. TCR abundances were normalised to the total number of TCRs sequenced in each sample and reported as counts per million. TRAV1-2 paired with TRAJ12, TRAJ20 or TRAJ33 defined MAIT TCRs, while TRAV10 paired with TRAJ18 defined iNKT TCRs. VDJdb, accessed 1 November 2021, was searched for CMV, EBV and SARS-CoV-2 annotated TCRs, with TCRs annotated for multiple antigens excluded. In-frame beta chains were kept once TCRdb had trimmed the public reads at Q25 with fastp and called clones with MiXCR. Records with the same CDR3 protein are collapsed into one entry carrying the most frequent genes and DNA. In this record, the V and J calls reflect TCRdb's handling and not the investigators' own analysis. This sample lists 90,000 to 120,000 distinct CDR3 sequences; around 10% were detected once. Together, the top ten hold more than 6.5% of the sample.

This clonotype was counted at least ten times. No antigen is known for it. Base qualities are not recorded, but no much larger clone differs from it by a single base. The chain is encoded by TRBV3-1 joined to TRBJ2-7; TRBD2 is perhaps the D gene, given 5 matching bases. Sequenced: whole blood. This clonotype was sampled from an adult who was a healthcare worker with PCR-confirmed SARS-CoV-2 infection or an uninfected control (not recorded which). The CDR3 loop reads CASSRGPGSYEQYF. The nucleotide sequence reads as follows: TGTGCCAGCAGCCGAGGACCGGGGAGCTACGAGCAGTACTTC.